A few counts support the clone carrying this TCR beta chain. This CDR3 is also generated by other DNA sequences in the sample. Germline-derived CDR1 and CDR2 are SQVTM and ANQGSEA. Trimming took off 5 bases at V and 0 bases at J, with 4 bases between the two ends. This CDR3 spans 11 amino acids. This sample was taken from a study of CD8+ T cells in alopecia areata. Indicated treatment: oral pan-JAK inhibitor, 5-10 mg twice daily. The sequencing template was cDNA reverse transcribed from extracted RNA. Repertoires were generated with immunoSEQ multiplex PCR, while TCRdb's copy carries only in-frame clones and drops some. The sample shows about 150,000 clones, 45% to 60% of them seen only once.

V usage is TRBV29-1 and J usage is TRBJ1-1; D remains unclear. The sequence was obtained from a human donor with alopecia areata. The input for sequencing was CD8+ T cells sorted from blood, taken at week 4, from a patient treated with tofacitinib. CDR3 amino acids: CSVSVNTEAFF. Written as DNA, the CDR3 is TGCAGCGTTTCGGTGAACACTGAAGCTTTCTTT. Based on the CDR3 plus reference TRBV29-1 and TRBJ1-1, the full variable domain is SAVISQKPSRDICQRGTSLTIQCQVDSQVTMMFWYRQQPGQSLTLIATANQGSEATYESGFVIDKFPISRPNLTFSTLTVSNMSPEDSSIYLCSVSVNTEAFFGQGTRLTVV.